The clone carrying this T cell receptor (beta chain) was seen many times. The antigen is not known. This entry belongs to a study of CD8+CD57+ T cells in acquired aplastic anemia. Overall study: Isolated CD4+ and CD8+ cells, once sorted, yielded DNA averaging around 3 ug.

CD8+CD57+ cell expansion, shown by flow cytometry, had occurred in the patients selected for sequencing. Study findings and constraints: Patients shared approximately 30 CD8+ CDR3 sequences with controls.

Genomic DNA was employed as the template in profiling TCR beta VDJ and CDR3. TCRdb redid the calling of the reads with MiXCR, one entry per CDR3 protein. This sample carries about 240,000 distinct CDR3 sequences, approximately 45% of them seen once, and the ten largest clones take 7.8%. The V end lost 5 bases, the J end lost 2 bases, and 13 bases lay between the germline ends. Germline CDR1 and CDR2: SGHVS and FQNEAQ. The CDR3 consists of 15 residues. Sequences were obtained from sorted CD4+, CD8+, or CD8+CD57+ T cells (not recorded which) from PBMCs. This sequence joins TRBV7-8 and TRBJ1-3; D possibly corresponds to TRBD1 (6 bases). This TCR was recovered from a human donor with aplastic anemia. Here the CDR3 DNA reads TGTGCCAGCAGCCTTGACAGGTTTACTGGAAACACCATATATTTT. This translates into CASSLDRFTGNTIYF.